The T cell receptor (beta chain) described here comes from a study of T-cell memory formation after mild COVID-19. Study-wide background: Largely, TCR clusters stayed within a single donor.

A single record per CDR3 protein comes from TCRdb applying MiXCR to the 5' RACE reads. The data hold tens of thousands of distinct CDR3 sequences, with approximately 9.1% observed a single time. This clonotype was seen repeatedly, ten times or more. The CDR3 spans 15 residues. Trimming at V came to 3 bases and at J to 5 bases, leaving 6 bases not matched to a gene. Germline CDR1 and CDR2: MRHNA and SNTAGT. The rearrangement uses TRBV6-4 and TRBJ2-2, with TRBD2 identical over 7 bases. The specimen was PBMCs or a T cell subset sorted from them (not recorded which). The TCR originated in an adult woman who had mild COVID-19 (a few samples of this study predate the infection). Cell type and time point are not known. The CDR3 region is CASSEGSGPTGELFF. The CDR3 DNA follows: TGTGCCAGCAGTGAAGGTAGCGGGCCAACCGGGGAGCTGTTTTTT.